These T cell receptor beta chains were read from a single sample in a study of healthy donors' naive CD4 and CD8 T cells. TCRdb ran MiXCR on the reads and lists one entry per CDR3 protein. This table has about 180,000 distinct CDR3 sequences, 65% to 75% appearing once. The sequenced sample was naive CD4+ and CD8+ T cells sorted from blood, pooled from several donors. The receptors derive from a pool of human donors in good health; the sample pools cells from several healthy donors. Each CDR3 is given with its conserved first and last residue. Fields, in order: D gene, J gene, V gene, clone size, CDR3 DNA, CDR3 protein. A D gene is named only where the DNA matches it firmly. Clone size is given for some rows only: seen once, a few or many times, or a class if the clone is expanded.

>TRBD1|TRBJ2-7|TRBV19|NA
TGTGCCAGTAGCTGGACAGGGGATCGCAACGAGCAGTACTTC
CASSWTGDRNEQYF
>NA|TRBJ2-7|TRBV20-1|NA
TGCAGTGCTAGAGTAGCGAGTCACTACGAGCAGTACTTC
CSARVASHYEQYF
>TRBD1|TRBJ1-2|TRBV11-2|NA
TGTGCCAGCAGCTTAGGGACAGGGAGGCGCGGCTACACCTTC
CASSLGTGRRGYTF
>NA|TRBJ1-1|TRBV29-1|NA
TGCAGCGTTGAATCCGGGGGCACTGAAGCTTTCTTT
CSVESGGTEAFF
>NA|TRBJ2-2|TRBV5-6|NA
TGTGCCAGCAGCTTGGGGGACACAATTATTAACACCGGGGAGCTGTTTTTT
CASSLGDTIINTGELFF
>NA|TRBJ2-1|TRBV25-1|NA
TGTGCCAGCAGTGAGTGGGGACCAGAGCAGTTCTTC
CASSEWGPEQFF
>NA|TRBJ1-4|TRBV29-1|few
TGCAGCGTTGAGGCAGGGGCCGAAAAACTGTTTTTT
CSVEAGAEKLFF
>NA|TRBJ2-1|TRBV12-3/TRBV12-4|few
TGTGCCAGCAGTTGGGGGGCGCTAGGGGGTGAGCAGTTCTTC
CASSWGALGGEQFF
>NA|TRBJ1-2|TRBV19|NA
TGTGCCAGTAGTATTGACAGGTTCAACTATGGCTACACCTTC
CASSIDRFNYGYTF
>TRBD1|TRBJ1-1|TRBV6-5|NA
TGTGCCAGCAGTTCGACAGGGGGCATGAACACTGAAGCTTTCTTT
CASSSTGGMNTEAFF
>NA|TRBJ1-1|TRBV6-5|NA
TGTGCCAGCAGTTACGGGCGCGGGTTTCTAACTGAAGCTTTCTTT
CASSYGRGFLTEAFF
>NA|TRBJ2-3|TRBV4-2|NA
TGTGCCAGCAGCCAAGATCGGGGAGTAACGCAGTATTTT
CASSQDRGVTQYF
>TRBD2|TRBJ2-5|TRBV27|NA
TGTGCCAGCAGTTTAATAGGGAGGGCAGAGACCCAGTACTTC
CASSLIGRAETQYF
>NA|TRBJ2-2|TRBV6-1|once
TGTGCCAGCAGACCCGGTCAGGGTGGTACCGGGGAGCTGTTTTTT
CASRPGQGGTGELFF
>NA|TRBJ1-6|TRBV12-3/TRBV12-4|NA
TGTGCCCGCAGACGACAGCGTTCACCCCTCCACTTT
CARRRQRSPLHF
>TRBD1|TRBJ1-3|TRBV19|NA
TGTGCCAGTACCAGAGGACAGGTATTCTCTGGAAACACCATATATTTT
CASTRGQVFSGNTIYF
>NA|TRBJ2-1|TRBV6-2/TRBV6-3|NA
TGTGCCAGCAGAACTAGCTCCTACAATGAGCAGTTCTTC
CASRTSSYNEQFF
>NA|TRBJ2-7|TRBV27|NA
TGTGCCAGCAGTCCCTCACCACAGGGCTACGAGCAGTACTTC
CASSPSPQGYEQYF
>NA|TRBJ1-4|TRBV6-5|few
TGTGCCAGCAGTTACTCTGCAACTAATGAAAAACTGTTTTTT
CASSYSATNEKLFF
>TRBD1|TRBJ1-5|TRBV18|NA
TGTGCCAGCTCACCGGGGCCTGGGACAGGGTTTGGGTCCCAGCATTTT
CASSPGPGTGFGSQHF
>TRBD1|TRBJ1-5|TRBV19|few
TGTGCCAGTAGTATGACCGGACAGGGGTTAGGGCCCCAGCATTTT
CASSMTGQGLGPQHF
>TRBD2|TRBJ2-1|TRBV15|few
TGTGCCACCAGCAGACCCGGACTAGCAAGGAATGAGCAGTTCTTC
CATSRPGLARNEQFF
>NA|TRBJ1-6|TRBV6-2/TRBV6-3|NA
TGTGCCAGCAGAAGAGAGTCACCCCTCCACTTT
CASRRESPLHF
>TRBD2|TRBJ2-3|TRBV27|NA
TGTGCCAGCAGAACTAGCGGGAGGGCCGCAGATACGCAGTATTTT
CASRTSGRAADTQYF
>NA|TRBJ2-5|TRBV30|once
TGTGCCTGGAGTGTACGGGGGTACTTCCAAGAGACCCAGTACTTC
CAWSVRGYFQETQYF
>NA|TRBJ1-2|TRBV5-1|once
TGCGCCAGCAGCTCTCTTGGAGGAGTTGGCTACACCTTC
CASSSLGGVGYTF
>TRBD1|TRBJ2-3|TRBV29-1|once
TGCAGCGTTGGTTGGCAGGGGGCGGACGATACGCAGTATTTT
CSVGWQGADDTQYF
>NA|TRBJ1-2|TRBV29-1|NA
TGCAGCGGAACAAACAGCTTTGGCTACACCTTC
CSGTNSFGYTF
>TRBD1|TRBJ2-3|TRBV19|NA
TGTGCCACCGGGACAGGGTTCACAGATACGCAGTATTTT
CATGTGFTDTQYF
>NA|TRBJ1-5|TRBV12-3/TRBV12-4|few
TGTGCCAGCAGTTTAGCGCTGGGCCTTTATAGCAATCAGCCCCAGCATTTT
CASSLALGLYSNQPQHF
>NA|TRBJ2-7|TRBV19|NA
TGTGCCAGTAGTATCCTGACTAGGGGGACGGCCAACGAGCAGTACTTC
CASSILTRGTANEQYF
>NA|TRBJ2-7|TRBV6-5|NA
TGTGCCATCGGACCACACACCTACGAGCAGTACTTC
CAIGPHTYEQYF
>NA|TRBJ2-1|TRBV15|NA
TGTGCCACCAGCAGTGATCCCGTTTGGGGGCAGGTCAATGAGCAGTTCTTC
CATSSDPVWGQVNEQFF
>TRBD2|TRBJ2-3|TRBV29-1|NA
TGCAGCGTTGACGGGACTAGTTCGTTCGCAGATACGCAGTATTTT
CSVDGTSSFADTQYF
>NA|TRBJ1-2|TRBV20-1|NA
TGCAGTGCTAGAGGCGGGGGATACTATGGCTACACCTTC
CSARGGGYYGYTF
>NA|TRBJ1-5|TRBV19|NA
TGTGCCAGTACCAACAGTTATAGCAATCAGCCCCAGCATTTT
CASTNSYSNQPQHF
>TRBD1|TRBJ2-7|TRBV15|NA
TGTGCCACCAGCAGGGACAGGGGCTTGTACGAGCAGTACTTC
CATSRDRGLYEQYF
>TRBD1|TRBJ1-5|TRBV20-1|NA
TGCAGTGCCAAGACAGGGATTCAGCCCCAGCATTTT
CSAKTGIQPQHF
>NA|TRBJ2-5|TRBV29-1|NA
TGCAGCGTTGCGGGGCCAGAGACCCAGTACTTC
CSVAGPETQYF
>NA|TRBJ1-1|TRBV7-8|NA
TGTGCCAGCAGCTACCGGGCCACGGAAGCTTTCTTT
CASSYRATEAFF
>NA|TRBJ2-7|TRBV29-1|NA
TGCAGCGTTGGACAAGCCCACGAGCAGTACTTC
CSVGQAHEQYF
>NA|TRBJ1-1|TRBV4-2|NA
TGCGCCAGCAGCCAAGAACTAGTGAACACTGAAGCTTTCTTT
CASSQELVNTEAFF
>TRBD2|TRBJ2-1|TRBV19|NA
TGTGCCAGTAGTATAAGACTAGCGCCAGGGATGGGGTTCTTC
CASSIRLAPGMGFF
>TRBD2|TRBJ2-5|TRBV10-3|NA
TGTGCCACCAGTGGGACTAGCGGGAGTGTTGAGACCCAGTACTTC
CATSGTSGSVETQYF
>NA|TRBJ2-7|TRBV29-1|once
TGCAGCGTTGAAGGCGGCCAACCCTACGAGCAGTACTTC
CSVEGGQPYEQYF
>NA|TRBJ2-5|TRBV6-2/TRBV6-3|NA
TGTGCCAGCAGTCGACTCCCCCAAACCCAGTACTTC
CASSRLPQTQYF
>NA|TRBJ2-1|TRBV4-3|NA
TGCGCCAGCAGCCAAGGGGACTGGCAGTACAATGAGCAGTTCTTC
CASSQGDWQYNEQFF
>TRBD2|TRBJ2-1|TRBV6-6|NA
TGTGCCAGCAGCTGGACTAGCGGGGCACATTCCTACAATGAGCAGTTCTTC
CASSWTSGAHSYNEQFF
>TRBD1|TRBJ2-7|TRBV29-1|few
TGCAGCGCTGGCGACAGGGGTGGTGAGCAGTACTTC
CSAGDRGGEQYF
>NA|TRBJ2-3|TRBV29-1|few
TGCAGCGTTGACCTTATAGACAGGGAGGAGGATACGCAGTATTTT
CSVDLIDREEDTQYF
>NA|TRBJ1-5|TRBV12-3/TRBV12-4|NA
TGTGCCAGCAGTTTCGAGGGGGGCGAACAGCCCCAGCATTTT
CASSFEGGEQPQHF
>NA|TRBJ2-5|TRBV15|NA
TGTGCCACCAGCACTAGAGGTTGGGAATTGGAGACCCAGTACTTC
CATSTRGWELETQYF
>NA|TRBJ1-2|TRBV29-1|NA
TGCAGCGTTGAAGAGGGAGGGACGGATAACTATGGCTACACCTTC
CSVEEGGTDNYGYTF
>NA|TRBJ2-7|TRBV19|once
TGTGCCAGTAGTATAAGTTTGGAGGGACTCTCCGAGCAGTACTTC
CASSISLEGLSEQYF
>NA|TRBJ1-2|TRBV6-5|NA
TGTGCCAGCAGTTACTCCCTCAAGGGGTATGGATCCTATGGCTACACCTTC
CASSYSLKGYGSYGYTF
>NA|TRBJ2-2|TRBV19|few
TGTGCCAGTAGTACCGGGACCCGCAGCACCGGGGAGCTGTTTTTT
CASSTGTRSTGELFF
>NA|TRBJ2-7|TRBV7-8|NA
TGTGCCAGCAGCTTGCAGGTCTCCTACGAGCAGTACTTC
CASSLQVSYEQYF
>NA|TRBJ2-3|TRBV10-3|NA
TGTGCCATCAGCGACGCGCGACAGATCCCTAGCACAGATACGCAGTATTTT
CAISDARQIPSTDTQYF
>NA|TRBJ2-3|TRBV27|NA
TGTGCCAGCAGTTTACTAGGCCCTTCGGGGGATACGCAGTATTTT
CASSLLGPSGDTQYF
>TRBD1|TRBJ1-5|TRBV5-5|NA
TGTGCCAGCAGCACCCTGGGACAGGGAAATCAGCCCCAGCATTTT
CASSTLGQGNQPQHF